The next 24 T cell receptor beta chains were all read from a single sample in a study of blood T cells in healthy people across ages. The authors ran a second PCR of about 6 to 12 cycles using a sample-barcoded 5' primer and a J-beta primer mix. In TCRdb, the 5' RACE reads were re-called with MiXCR into one record per CDR3 protein. The sample includes hundreds of thousands of distinct CDR3 sequences, roughly 26% seen only once; the top ten take 25% to 30%. The sample was blood. The receptors originated from a woman between 65 and 79 years old in good health.

This chain links TRBV5-1 with TRBJ2-5, with TRBD2 identical over 7 bases. This CDR3 is 14 amino acids long. Trimming cost V 4 bases and J 6 bases; bases outside gene matches: 9. CDR1 SGHRS and CDR2 YFSETQ come from the germline V gene. The CDR3 is CASSEPTSSKTQYF. The CDR3 nucleotides are TGCGCCAGCAGCGAACCGACTAGCAGTAAGACCCAGTACTTC.

V usage is TRBV10-1 and J usage is TRBJ2-7, with D maybe TRBD2 (5 bases). V was shortened by 0 bases and J by 5 bases, with 11 bases between the two germline ends. The V gene's germline CDR1 is WNHNN and CDR2 SYGVQD (reference sequence). The CDR3 is 14 amino acids. The CDR3, as DNA: TGCGCCAGCAGTGAGTCGCCAGGAGGCGACGAGCAGTACTTC. It translates to CASSESPGGDEQYF.

A note on this clonotype: A junction boundary mismatches the germline segment, possibly from a read error. The DNA for the CDR3 is TGTGCCAGCAGGCTCCGAGGGACCGGAGAGACCCAGTGCTTT. It yields the protein CASRLRGTGETQCF. The V and J genes are TRBV7-2 and TRBJ2-5; the D call may be TRBD1 or TRBD2 (5 bases each). Per the germline V gene, CDR1 is SGHTA and CDR2 is FQGNSA. CDR3 length: 14 residues.

This chain uses TRBV5-1 with TRBJ1-4; no clear D gene. The ends were cut back, 2 bases at V and 0 bases at J, with 8 bases in the middle. The CDR3 length is 15 residues. Per the germline V gene, CDR1 is SGHRS and CDR2 is YFSETQ. For the CDR3, the DNA is TGCGCCAGCAGCTTTTCCGGAGCAACTAATGAAAAACTGTTTTTT. Amino acid sequence: CASSFSGATNEKLFF.

Only a few counts were recorded for this clonotype. The V gene is TRBV6-6, the J gene TRBJ1-5, with a tentative D call TRBD1 (5 bases). The CDR3 is 11 amino acids. The germline V gene has CDR1 MNHNY and CDR2 SVGAGI (reference sequence). The V gene lost 8 bases and the J gene lost 6 bases, with 8 bases spanning the gap. The CDR3 protein is CASGGTQPQHF. As DNA, the CDR3 is TGTGCCAGCGGCGGGACTCAGCCCCAGCATTTT.

This chain links TRBV20-1 with TRBJ2-7; TRBD1 matches at 7 bases. The ends lost 5 bases at V and 3 bases at J; junction bases unmatched: 10. The CDR3 spans 14 residues. Germline loops: CDR1 DFQATT, CDR2 SNEGSKA (reference sequence). The CDR3 here is CSAVSTGTVYEQYF. The CDR3 DNA reads as TGCAGTGCTGTTAGCACCGGGACAGTCTACGAGCAGTACTTC.

Details on this clonotype: In this CDR3 the conserved last residue, phenylalanine or tryptophan, is missing, so a read error is likely. No DNA is shown, since the ends of the CDR3 on it are uncertain; the CDR3 is the one TCRdb lists. The chain has TRBV6-2 or TRBV6-3 and TRBJ1-2. Germline assignment: CDR1 MNHEY and CDR2 SVGEGT. The CDR3 length is 11 residues, termini included. The CDR3 is CASRINYGCTL.

This clonotype was observed many times. This chain connects TRBV7-2 to TRBJ2-3, with 13 positions matching TRBD2. Trimming took 5 bases from V and 4 from J; bases not matched to a gene: 3. CDR3 length equals 15 residues. From germline, CDR1 is SGHTA and CDR2 FQGNSA. CDR3 DNA: TGTGCCAGCAGCCTACTAGCGGGAGGGCCAGATACGCAGTATTTT. As protein: CASSLLAGGPDTQYF. Using reference TRBV7-2 and TRBJ2-3 for the parts outside the CDR3, the full variable domain is GAGVSQSPSNKVTEKGKDVELRCDPISGHTALYWYRQSLGQGLEFLIYFQGNSAPDKSGLPSDRFSAERTGGSVSTLTIQRTQQEDSAVYLCASSLLAGGPDTQYFGPGTRLTVL.

V gene TRBV12-3 or TRBV12-4 combines with J gene TRBJ2-1, with D perhaps being TRBD1 or TRBD2 (6 bases each). V was pared by 8 bases and J by 6 bases, with 17 bases between. The CDR3 contains 14 residues. DNA of the CDR3: TGTGCCAGCGGGGGCGGGGATTCCCGCAATGAGCAGTTCTTC. As protein: CASGGGDSRNEQFF.

The chain employs TRBV5-1 and TRBJ2-5; 10 nucleotides line up with TRBD2. The DNA end is a closer match to TRBJ2-7, so the J assignment may be wrong. Per germline, CDR1 SGHRS and CDR2 YFSETQ. The CDR3 is made up of 15 amino acids. The CDR3 bases are TGCGCCAGCAGCTTGGTTCTAGCGGGAGACTACGAGCAGTACTTC. It specifies CASSLVLAGDYEQYF.

Comment on this clonotype: One end of the junction varies from germline; a read error may be responsible. The rearrangement uses TRBV14 and TRBJ2-5; 7 bases line up with TRBD2. Germline V CDR1 and CDR2: SGHDN, FVKESK. CDR3 length: 16 amino acids. CDR3 DNA: TGTGCCAGCAGCCAAATTGGGGGAGGGCCCGGCAATGAGCAGTCCTTC. It specifies CASSQIGGGPGNEQSF.

This clonotype occurred a few times. The J gene is TRBJ2-1, the V gene TRBV28; TRBD2 matches at 8 bases. The V segment lost 6 bases and the J segment 1 base; nucleotides outside the gene matches: 11. The CDR3 sequence is 17 residues long. Germline V gene data show CDR1 as MDHEN and CDR2 as SYDVKM. The CDR3 bases are TGTGCCAGCAGCTCCCTCGAGCGGGAGAAATCCTACAATGAGCAGTTCTTC. This encodes CASSSLEREKSYNEQFF.

This clonotype was found a few times. The chain has TRBV7-2 and TRBJ2-5; 7 nucleotides agree with TRBD2. Germline V gives CDR1 SGHTA, CDR2 FQGNSA. Unmatched junction bases numbered 13, after V lost 1 base and J lost 11 bases. This CDR3 is built from 15 residues. The CDR3 loop reads CASSLDAGVRREQYF. The CDR3 region has the DNA TGTGCCAGCAGCTTAGATGCGGGAGTCCGTCGGGAGCAGTACTTC.

A single count supports this clonotype. J is TRBJ2-2 and V is TRBV7-9, with D possibly matching TRBD1 (5 bases). The CDR3 sequence is 16 residues long. Germline V gives CDR1 SEHNR, CDR2 FQNEAQ (reference sequence). The germline V and J ends were trimmed by 5 bases and 0 bases, with 13 bases remaining between them. The CDR3 region is CASSPPTATNTGELFF. The CDR3 bases are TGTGCCAGCAGCCCCCCGACAGCTACGAACACCGGGGAGCTGTTTTTT.

This clonotype occurred a few times. V gene TRBV6-4 combines with J gene TRBJ2-5; D is undetermined. The better agreement between TRBJ2-1 and the DNA end casts doubt on the J call. The CDR3 is 14 residues long. Per germline, CDR1 MRHNA and CDR2 SNTAGT. CDR3 coding DNA: TGTGCCAGCAGTGCAAGGCAAGGGATCGATGAGCAGTTCTTC. It is translated as CASSARQGIDEQFF.

V and J are TRBV20-1 and TRBJ2-7; TRBD1 matches 11 bases. This CDR3 is 16 amino acids long. CDR1 and CDR2 from the germline V gene are DFQATT and SNEGSKA (reference sequence). J lost 5 bases, V lost 7 bases, and 16 bases had no gene match. This chain's CDR3 is CSGLGTPGQGVNEQYF. The CDR3 region has the DNA TGCAGTGGTTTGGGGACCCCGGGACAGGGGGTGAACGAGCAGTACTTC.

This chain's CDR3 is CASRESINSVQETQYF. The DNA of the CDR3 is TGTGCCAGCAGGGAATCCATAAACAGCGTTCAAGAGACCCAGTACTTC. The chain employs TRBV6-1 and TRBJ2-5; no firm D call. CDR3 length: 16 residues. V dropped 6 bases and J dropped 2 bases, with 19 bases sitting between them. CDR1 MNHNS and CDR2 SASEGT come from the germline V gene.

The chain uses TRBV9 and TRBJ2-3, with D possibly TRBD2 on 5 matching bases. V was trimmed by 4 bases and J by 4 bases, leaving 13 bases between them. The CDR3 sequence is 14 residues long. The V gene's germline CDR1 is SGDLS and CDR2 YYNGEE. CDR3: CASSSGGFPDTQYF. CDR3 coding DNA: TGTGCCAGCAGCTCCGGCGGGTTCCCAGATACGCAGTATTTT.

CDR3 amino acids: CASSQADRDNSPLHF. The CDR3 DNA is TGTGCCAGCAGCCAAGCGGACAGGGATAATTCACCCCTCCACTTT. The rearrangement uses TRBV4-2 and TRBJ1-6; 8 bases are a match to TRBD1. The CDR3 covers 15 residues. The V segment lost 1 base and the J segment 5 bases; nucleotides outside the gene matches: 1. CDR1 LGHNA and CDR2 YNFKEQ come from the germline V gene.

Only a few counts were recorded for this clonotype. The rearrangement joins TRBV28 to TRBJ2-4; D is unresolved. The germline gives CDR1 MDHEN, CDR2 SYDVKM. CDR3 length: 16 amino acids. V gave up 2 bases and J gave up 3 bases, with 14 bases separating them. CDR3 coding DNA: TGTGCCAGCAGTTTAATTGCGACCAGCCGCAAAAACATTCAGTACTTC. This codes for CASSLIATSRKNIQYF.

The table lists this clonotype with many counts. The chain recombines TRBV7-2 with TRBJ2-1; D uncertain. CDR1 and CDR2 from the germline V gene are SGHTA and FQGNSA. V was trimmed by 1 base and J by 8 bases, leaving 6 bases between them. The CDR3 covers 12 residues. As DNA, the CDR3 is TGTGCCAGCAGCTTAGTTGGGTATGAGCAGTTCTTC. Translation: CASSLVGYEQFF.

The chain links TRBV3-1 to TRBJ2-7, with no clear D. The CDR3 has 11 amino acids. The germline V and J ends were trimmed by 3 bases and 6 bases, with 6 bases remaining between them. Germline loops: CDR1 LGHDT, CDR2 YNNKEL (reference sequence). The DNA of the CDR3 is TGTGCCAGCAGCCAGAGCCGCGAGCAGTACTTC. Encoded protein: CASSQSREQYF.

This chain joins TRBV7-2 and TRBJ1-5; TRBD1 might be the D (6 bases). This CDR3 is built from 13 residues. In germline, CDR1 is SGHTA, CDR2 FQGNSA. With 6 bases removed from V and 7 bases from J, the gap between germline ends came to 13 bases. The CDR3 nucleotides read TGTGCCAGCAGACAAACAGGGACCCAGCCCCAGCATTTT. It codes for CASRQTGTQPQHF. The whole variable domain, remainder taken from reference TRBV7-2 and TRBJ1-5, is GAGVSQSPSNKVTEKGKDVELRCDPISGHTALYWYRQSLGQGLEFLIYFQGNSAPDKSGLPSDRFSAERTGGSVSTLTIQRTQQEDSAVYLCASRQTGTQPQHFGDGTRLSIL.

This clonotype was detected a few times. This sequence joins TRBV4-1 and TRBJ2-7; the D is unclear. This CDR3 contains 14 residues. Germline V gives CDR1 MGHRA, CDR2 YSYEKL. Trimming left V 4 bases short and J 9 bases short, with 19 bases between. In nucleotides, the CDR3 is TGCGCCAGCAGCCCCATAGGCGGACCCTCGGGGCAGTACTTC. Encoded protein: CASSPIGGPSGQYF.